This TCR beta chain is drawn from a study of blood T cells in healthy people across ages. For the study at large: About one barcoded beta molecule per two T cells was captured by template switching.

Primers used in a second PCR of about 6 to 11 cycles were a sample-barcoded 5' primer and a J-beta primer mix. TCRdb re-derived calls from the 5' RACE reads in MiXCR, one entry per CDR3 protein. The repertoire holds 1.5 million to 2 million distinct CDR3 sequences, with 28% as singletons. This clonotype has only a few counts. Sequencing was carried out using blood. The sequence came from a woman aged 25 to 39 in good health.

CDR3 DNA sequence: TGTGCCAGCAGTTACCGGGCCAAACCCCCCTACGAGCAGTACTTC. Amino acid sequence: CASSYRAKPPYEQYF. The chain recombines TRBV6-2 or TRBV6-3 with TRBJ2-7, with no clear D. The germline CDR1 and CDR2 sequences are MNHEY and SVGEGT. This CDR3 has 15 amino acids. The V end lost 2 bases, the J end lost 2 bases, and 13 bases lay between the germline ends.